These 2 T cell receptor beta chains share one sample of origin, sequenced in a study of Ad26.COV2.S vaccination and SARS-CoV-2 variants. This sample's treatment: about 20 received Ad26.COV2.S at low or high dose, single or two shots; about 5 received placebo; per-sample allocation not given. The samples were gathered on day 63 after the first injection of vaccine or placebo. Sequenced by immunoSEQ multiplex PCR; TCRdb stores in-frame clones only, minus some. This sample carries about 350,000 clones, about 89% of them seen once, and the ten largest clones take roughly 5%. The starting material was peripheral blood, obtained in a trial of Ad26.COV2.S vaccine versus placebo. These receptors originate from a person between 18 and 65 years old who received the Ad26.COV2.S COVID-19 vaccine or a placebo.

This chain's CDR3 is CASSEVGGPQHF. In DNA, the CDR3 is TGTGCCAGCAGCGAGGTTGGAGGGCCCCAGCATTTT. The rearrangement links TRBV28 to TRBJ1-5, with D unresolved. This CDR3 contains 12 residues. CDR1 and CDR2 from the germline V gene are MDHEN and SYDVKM. Trimming pared 6 bases from V and 9 bases from J, leaving 12 bases between.

The chain combines TRBV6-5 with TRBJ1-1; 7 bases are a match to TRBD1. In germline, CDR1 is MNHEY, CDR2 SVGAGI. The CDR3 is 14 residues long. V shed 0 bases and J 5 bases; nucleotides not matched to a gene: 3. The CDR3 DNA reads as TGTGCCAGCAGTTACTCGCCGGGACAGACTGAAGCTTTCTTT. The encoded protein is CASSYSPGQTEAFF.